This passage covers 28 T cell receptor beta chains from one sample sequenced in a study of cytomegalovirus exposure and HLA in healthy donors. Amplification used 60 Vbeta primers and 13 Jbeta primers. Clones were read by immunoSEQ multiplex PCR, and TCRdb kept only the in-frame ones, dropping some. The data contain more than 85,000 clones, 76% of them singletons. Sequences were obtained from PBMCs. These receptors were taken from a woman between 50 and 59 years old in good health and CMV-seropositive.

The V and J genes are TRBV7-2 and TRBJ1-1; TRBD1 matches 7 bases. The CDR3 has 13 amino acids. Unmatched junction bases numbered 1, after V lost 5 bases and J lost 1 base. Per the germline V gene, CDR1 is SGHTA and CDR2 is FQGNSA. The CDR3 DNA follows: TGTGCCAGCAGCCGGGACAGGAACACTGAAGCTTTCTTT. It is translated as CASSRDRNTEAFF.

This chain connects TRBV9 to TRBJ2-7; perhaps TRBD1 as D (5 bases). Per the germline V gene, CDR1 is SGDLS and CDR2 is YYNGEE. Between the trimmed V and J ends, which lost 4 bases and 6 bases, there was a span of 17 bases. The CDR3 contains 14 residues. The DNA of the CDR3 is TGTGCCAGCAGCACCTTGCAGGGCTCTCGCGAGCAGTACTTC. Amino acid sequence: CASSTLQGSREQYF.

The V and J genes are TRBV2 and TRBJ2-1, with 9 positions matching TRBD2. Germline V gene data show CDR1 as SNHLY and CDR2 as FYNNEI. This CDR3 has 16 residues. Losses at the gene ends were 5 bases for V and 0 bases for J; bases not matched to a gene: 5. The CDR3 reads CASSYSGGLSYNEQFF. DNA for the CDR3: TGTGCCAGCAGTTATAGCGGGGGCCTCTCCTACAATGAGCAGTTCTTC.

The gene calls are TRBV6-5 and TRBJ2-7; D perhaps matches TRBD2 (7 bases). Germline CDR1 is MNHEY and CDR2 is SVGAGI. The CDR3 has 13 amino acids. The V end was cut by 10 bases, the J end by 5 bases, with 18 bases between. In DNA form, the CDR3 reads TGTGCCACCACCCGGGGGGCGCACGACGAGCAGTACTTC. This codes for CATTRGAHDEQYF.

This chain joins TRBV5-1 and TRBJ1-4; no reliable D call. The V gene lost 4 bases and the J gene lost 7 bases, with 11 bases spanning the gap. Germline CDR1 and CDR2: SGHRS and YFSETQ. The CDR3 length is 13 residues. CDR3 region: CASSPARGEKLFF. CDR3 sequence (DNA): TGCGCCAGCAGCCCGGCGCGGGGTGAAAAACTGTTTTTT.

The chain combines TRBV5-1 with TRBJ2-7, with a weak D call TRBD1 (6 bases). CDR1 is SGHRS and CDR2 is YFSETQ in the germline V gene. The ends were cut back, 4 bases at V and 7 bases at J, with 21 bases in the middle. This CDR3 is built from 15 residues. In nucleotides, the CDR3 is TGCGCCAGCAGCCCAGGGGATCCCCTTCGCAGGGAGCAGTACTTC. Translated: CASSPGDPLRREQYF.

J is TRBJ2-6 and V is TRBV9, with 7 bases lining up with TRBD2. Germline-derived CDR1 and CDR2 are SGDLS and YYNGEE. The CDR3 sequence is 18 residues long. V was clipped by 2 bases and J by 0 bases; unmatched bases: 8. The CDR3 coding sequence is TGTGCCAGCAGCGTCCCGGTGGGGAGGGGCTCTGGGGCCAACGTCCTGACTTTC. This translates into CASSVPVGRGSGANVLTF.

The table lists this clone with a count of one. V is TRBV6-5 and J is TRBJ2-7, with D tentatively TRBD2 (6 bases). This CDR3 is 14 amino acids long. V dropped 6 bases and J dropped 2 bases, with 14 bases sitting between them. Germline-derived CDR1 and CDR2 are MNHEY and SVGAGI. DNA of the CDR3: TGTGCCAGCAGGGGGGGTAGCGGCGCCTACGAGCAGTACTTC. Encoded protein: CASRGGSGAYEQYF.

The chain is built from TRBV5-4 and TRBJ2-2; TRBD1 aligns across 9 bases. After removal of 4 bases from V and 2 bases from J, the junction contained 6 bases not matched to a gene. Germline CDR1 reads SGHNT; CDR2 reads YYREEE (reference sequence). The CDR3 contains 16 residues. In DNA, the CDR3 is TGTGCCAGCAGCCCCTGGACAGGGGAAAACACCGGGGAGCTGTTTTTT. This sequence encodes CASSPWTGENTGELFF.

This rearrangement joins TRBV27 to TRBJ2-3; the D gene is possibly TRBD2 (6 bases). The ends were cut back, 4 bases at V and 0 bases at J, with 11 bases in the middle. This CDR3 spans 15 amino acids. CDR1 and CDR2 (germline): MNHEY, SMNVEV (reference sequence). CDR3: CASSWVAASTDTQYF. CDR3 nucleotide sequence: TGTGCCAGCAGTTGGGTAGCGGCTAGCACAGATACGCAGTATTTT.

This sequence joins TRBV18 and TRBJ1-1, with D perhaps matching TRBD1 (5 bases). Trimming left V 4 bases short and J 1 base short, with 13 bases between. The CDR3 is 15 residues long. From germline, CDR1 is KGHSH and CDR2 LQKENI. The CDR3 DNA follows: TGTGCCAGCTCACTCCGACGAACAGGGAACACTGAAGCTTTCTTT. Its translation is CASSLRRTGNTEAFF.

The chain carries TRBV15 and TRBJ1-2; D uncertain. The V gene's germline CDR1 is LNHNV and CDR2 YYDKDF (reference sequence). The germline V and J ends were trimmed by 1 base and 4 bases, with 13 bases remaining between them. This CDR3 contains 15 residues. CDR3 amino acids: CATSRVGEVSYGYTF. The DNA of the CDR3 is TGTGCCACCAGCAGAGTCGGGGAAGTTAGCTATGGCTACACCTTC.

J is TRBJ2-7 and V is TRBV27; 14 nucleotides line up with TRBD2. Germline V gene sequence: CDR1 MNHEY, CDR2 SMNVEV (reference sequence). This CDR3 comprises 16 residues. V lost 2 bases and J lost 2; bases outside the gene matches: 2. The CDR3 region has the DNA TGTGCCAGCAGTTTAAAGGGACTAGCGGGGGCCTACGAGCAGTACTTC. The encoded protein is CASSLKGLAGAYEQYF.

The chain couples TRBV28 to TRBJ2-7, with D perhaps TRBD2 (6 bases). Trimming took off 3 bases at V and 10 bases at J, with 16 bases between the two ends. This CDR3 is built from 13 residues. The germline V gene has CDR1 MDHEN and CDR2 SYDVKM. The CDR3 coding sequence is TGTGCCAGCAGTTTGGGCGGGGTTAGGGTTCAGTACTTC. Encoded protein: CASSLGGVRVQYF.

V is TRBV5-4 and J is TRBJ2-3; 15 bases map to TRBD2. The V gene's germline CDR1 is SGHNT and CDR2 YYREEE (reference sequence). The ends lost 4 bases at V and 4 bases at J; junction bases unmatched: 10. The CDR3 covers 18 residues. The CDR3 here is CASSIGLAGGWSADTQYF. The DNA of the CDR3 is TGTGCCAGCAGCATTGGACTAGCGGGAGGGTGGAGTGCAGATACGCAGTATTTT.

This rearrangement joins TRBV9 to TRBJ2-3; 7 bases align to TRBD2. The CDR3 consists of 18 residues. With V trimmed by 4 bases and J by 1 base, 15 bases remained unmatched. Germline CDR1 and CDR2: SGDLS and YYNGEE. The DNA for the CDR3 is TGTGCCAGCAGCCCCCTCCTAGCGGCCGGCGGGGGCACAGATACGCAGTATTTT. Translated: CASSPLLAAGGGTDTQYF.

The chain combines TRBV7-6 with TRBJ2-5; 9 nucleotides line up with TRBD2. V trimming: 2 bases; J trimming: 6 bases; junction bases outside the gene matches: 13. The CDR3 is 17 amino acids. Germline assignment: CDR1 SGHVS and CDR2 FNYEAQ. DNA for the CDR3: TGTGCCAGCAGCTTAAATCCTTGGCGGGGGGGCAGGAAGACCCAGTACTTC. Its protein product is CASSLNPWRGGRKTQYF.

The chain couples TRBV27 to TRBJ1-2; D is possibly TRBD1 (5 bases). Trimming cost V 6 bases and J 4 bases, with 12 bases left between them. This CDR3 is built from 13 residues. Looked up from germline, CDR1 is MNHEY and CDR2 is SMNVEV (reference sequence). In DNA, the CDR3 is TGTGCCAGCAGCCCGGCAGGGTCCTATGGCTACACCTTC. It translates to CASSPAGSYGYTF.

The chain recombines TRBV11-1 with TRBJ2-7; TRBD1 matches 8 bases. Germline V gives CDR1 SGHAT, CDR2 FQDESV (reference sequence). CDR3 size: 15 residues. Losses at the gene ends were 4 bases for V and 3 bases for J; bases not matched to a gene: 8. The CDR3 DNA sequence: TGTGCCAGCAGCTCGCCGGGACAGGCCATCTACGAGCAGTACTTC. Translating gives CASSSPGQAIYEQYF.

Here the CDR3 DNA reads TGTGCCAGCAGCTCCGGGAGGGCCGAAGAGACCCAGTACTTC. It encodes CASSSGRAEETQYF. The chain recombines TRBV5-6 with TRBJ2-5, with 8 bases fitting TRBD2. Germline V gene sequence: CDR1 SGHDT, CDR2 YYEEEE. The junction had 4 bases not matched to a gene; V was cut back by 3 bases and J by 3 bases. There are 14 residues in the CDR3. The full variable domain, its missing parts supplied by reference TRBV5-6 and TRBJ2-5, is DAGVTQSPTHLIKTRGQQVTLRCSPKSGHDTVSWYQQALGQGPQFIFQYYEEEERQRGNFPDRFSGHQFPNYSSELNVNALLLGDSALYLCASSSGRAEETQYFGPGTRLLVL.

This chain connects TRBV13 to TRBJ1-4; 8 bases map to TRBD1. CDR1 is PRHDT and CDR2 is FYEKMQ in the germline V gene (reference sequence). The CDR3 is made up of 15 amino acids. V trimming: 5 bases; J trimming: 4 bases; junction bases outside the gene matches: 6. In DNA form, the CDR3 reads TGTGCCAGCAGCGATGGACAGGGCAATAATGAAAAACTGTTTTTT. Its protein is CASSDGQGNNEKLFF.

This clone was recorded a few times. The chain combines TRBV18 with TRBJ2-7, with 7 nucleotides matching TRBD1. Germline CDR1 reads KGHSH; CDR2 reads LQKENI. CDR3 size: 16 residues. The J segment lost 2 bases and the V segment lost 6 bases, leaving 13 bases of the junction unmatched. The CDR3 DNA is TGTGCCAGCTCCCCATACCGGGACAGAGTTGCCTACGAGCAGTACTTC. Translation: CASSPYRDRVAYEQYF.

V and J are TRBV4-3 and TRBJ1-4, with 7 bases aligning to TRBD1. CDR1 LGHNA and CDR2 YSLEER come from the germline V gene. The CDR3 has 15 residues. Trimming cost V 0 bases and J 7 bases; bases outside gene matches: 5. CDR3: CASSQEGQKGEKLFF. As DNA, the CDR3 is TGCGCCAGCAGCCAAGAGGGACAGAAAGGTGAAAAACTGTTTTTT.

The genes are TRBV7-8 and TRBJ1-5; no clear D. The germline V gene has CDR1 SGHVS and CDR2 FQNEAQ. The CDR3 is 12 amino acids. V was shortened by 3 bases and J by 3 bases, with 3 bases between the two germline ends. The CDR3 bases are TGTGCCAGCAGCTTTTACAATCAGCCCCAGCATTTT. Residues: CASSFYNQPQHF.

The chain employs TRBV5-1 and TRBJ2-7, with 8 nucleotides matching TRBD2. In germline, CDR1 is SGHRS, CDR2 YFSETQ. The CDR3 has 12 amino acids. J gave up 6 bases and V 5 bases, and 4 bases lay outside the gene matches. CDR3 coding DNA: TGCGCCAGCAGGCGGGAGGAGGGCGAGCAGTACTTC. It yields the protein CASRREEGEQYF.

CDR3 coding DNA: TGTGCCAGCAGCCAATACAATAATTCACCCCTCCACTTT. The encoded protein is CASSQYNNSPLHF. The genes are TRBV7-9 and TRBJ1-6; D uncertain. Germline CDR1 reads SEHNR; CDR2 reads FQNEAQ (reference sequence). This CDR3 is built from 13 residues. Trimming pared 5 bases from V and 5 bases from J, leaving 7 bases between.

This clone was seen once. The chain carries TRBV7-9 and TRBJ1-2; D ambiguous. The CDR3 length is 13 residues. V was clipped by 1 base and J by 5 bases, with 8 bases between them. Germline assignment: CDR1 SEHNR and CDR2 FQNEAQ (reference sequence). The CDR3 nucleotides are TGTGCCAGCAGCTTAGAAAAACAGTATGGCTACACCTTC. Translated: CASSLEKQYGYTF.

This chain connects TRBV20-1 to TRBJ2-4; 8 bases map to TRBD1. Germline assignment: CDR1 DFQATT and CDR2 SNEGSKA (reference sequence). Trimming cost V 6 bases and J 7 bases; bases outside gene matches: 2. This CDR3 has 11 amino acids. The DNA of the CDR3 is TGCAGTGCCCCAGGGGGCAACATTCAGTACTTC. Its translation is CSAPGGNIQYF.